The rows below give T cell receptor beta chains drawn from one sample of a study of shared clonotypes between healthy human individuals. Repertoires were generated with immunoSEQ multiplex PCR, while TCRdb's copy carries only in-frame clones and drops some. The data hold 1 million to 1.3 million clones, with approximately 78% observed a single time. Material for sequencing was memory CD4+ T cells from PBMCs. The source of these receptors is a young man in good health. Some clones in this sample may be carry-over from other donors' samples. CDR3s include the opening cysteine and the closing phenylalanine or tryptophan. The order of the fields is D gene, clone size, J gene, V gene, CDR3 DNA, CDR3 protein. A D gene is named only where the DNA matches it firmly. A clone size is listed for some rows: how often the clone was seen (once, few, many), or a class if it is expanded.

>-|-|TRBJ2-1|TRBV7-7
TGTGCCAGCAGCTACCCCGGGGGTGAGCAGTTCTTC
CASSYPGGEQFF
>-|-|TRBJ2-3|TRBV7-9
TGTGCCAGCGAAAGAATTGGGGCGAGCACAGATACGCAGTATTTT
CASERIGASTDTQYF
>-|-|TRBJ1-5|TRBV18
TGTGCCAGCGCGGTAAGCACATATAGCAATCAGCCCCAGCATTTT
CASAVSTYSNQPQHF
>-|-|TRBJ2-6|TRBV5-1
TGCGCCAGCAGCACCGGGGCCAACGTCCTGACTTTC
CASSTGANVLTF
>-|-|TRBJ1-1|TRBV7-6
TGTGCCAGCAGCCCCGGGATTCACACTGAAGCTTTCTTT
CASSPGIHTEAFF
>-|few|TRBJ2-1|TRBV20-1
TGCAGTGCCGTATACAATGAGCAGTTCTTC
CSAVYNEQFF
>-|-|TRBJ1-3|TRBV6-5
TGTGCCAGCAGTCATCGGTGGGGGAGTGGAAACACCATATATTTT
CASSHRWGSGNTIYF
>-|-|TRBJ1-4|TRBV5-1
TGCGCCAGCAGCTTGGAGCCAGCGGAAAAACTGTTTTTT
CASSLEPAEKLFF
>TRBD2|-|TRBJ2-1|TRBV28
TGTGCCAGCAATGGAGGGAGGGGAAATGAGCAGTTCTTC
CASNGGRGNEQFF
>-|-|TRBJ1-5|TRBV6-1
TGTGCCAGCAGTGCCGAAACAGCTCAGCCCCAGCATTTT
CASSAETAQPQHF
>TRBD2|-|TRBJ2-7|TRBV30
TGTGCCTGGAAAGGGGCGGGACTAGCGGGAAGGTACGAGCAGTACTTC
CAWKGAGLAGRYEQYF
>-|-|TRBJ1-3|TRBV29-1
TGCAGCGTTGAAGAGGACAAGACTGGAAACACCATATATTTT
CSVEEDKTGNTIYF
>TRBD1|-|TRBJ2-7|TRBV7-2
TGTGCCAGCAGCCCCCGGGACAGGGTAGGGGAGCAGTACTTC
CASSPRDRVGEQYF
>TRBD1|-|TRBJ2-7|TRBV5-1
TGCGCCAGCAGCTACCGGACAGGGTTCTACGAGCAGTACTTC
CASSYRTGFYEQYF
>TRBD2|once|TRBJ2-1|TRBV5-1
TGCGCCAGCAGCTTGGGGAGCGTGGGGACTAGCGGGCGCCTAGTGCAGTTCTTC
CASSLGSVGTSGRLVQFF
>TRBD2|-|TRBJ2-3|TRBV4-1
TGCGCCAGCAGCCTCTTCGGACTAGCGGGAGTTGGGACAGATACGCAGTATTTT
CASSLFGLAGVGTDTQYF
>-|-|TRBJ1-1|TRBV6-6
TGTGCCAGCAGAAATCCCGGGGAAACTGAAGCTTTCTTT
CASRNPGETEAFF
>-|-|TRBJ2-1|TRBV5-1
TGCGCCAGCAGCTTGGACGCGGGGTTAAGGAATGAGCAGTTCTTC
CASSLDAGLRNEQFF
>TRBD2|-|TRBJ2-1|TRBV28
TGTGCCAGCAGATTAGCGGGACCAAACAATGAGCAGTTCTTC
CASRLAGPNNEQFF
>-|-|TRBJ2-6|TRBV5-1
TGCGCCAGCAGCTCACCAACTAGCCCCTCTGGGGCCAACGTCCTGACTTTC
CASSSPTSPSGANVLTF
>-|once|TRBJ1-5|TRBV19
TGTGCCAGTAGTAAGGGGAAAATTAGCAATCAGCCCCAGCATTTT
CASSKGKISNQPQHF
>-|once|TRBJ2-1|TRBV21-1
TGTGCCAGCAGCACCCCGCGGGAGTCCCATGAGCAGTTCTTC
CASSTPRESHEQFF
>TRBD1|-|TRBJ2-5|TRBV2
TGTGCCAGCAATAGACAGGGAGCCCTCCAAGAGACCCAGTACTTC
CASNRQGALQETQYF
>-|-|TRBJ2-5|TRBV6-6
TGTGCCAGCAGCCTCGAGCAGACCCAGTACTTC
CASSLEQTQYF
>-|few|TRBJ1-1|TRBV29-1
TGCAGCGTTGAACGCAGCCACATGAACACTGAAGCTTTCTTT
CSVERSHMNTEAFF
>-|many|TRBJ1-4|TRBV18
TGTGCCAGCTCACCGGGGACCGATAATGAAAAACTGTTTTTT
CASSPGTDNEKLFF
>-|few|TRBJ2-3|TRBV7-3
TGTGCCAGCAGGCAAGTCCCGGGACCGTTCTATTTT
CASRQVPGPFYF
>-|once|TRBJ2-1|TRBV28
TGTGCCAGCAGGACGCCGGGGATGGGATACAATGAGCAGTTCTTC
CASRTPGMGYNEQFF
>-|few|TRBJ2-7|TRBV6-5
TGTGCCAGCAGTCTTACCCAGGGGTCCTACGAGCAGTACTTC
CASSLTQGSYEQYF
>-|-|TRBJ2-5|TRBV7-3
TGTGCCAGCAGCACCGGGGAGACCCAGTACTTC
CASSTGETQYF
>-|-|TRBJ1-4|TRBV6-1
TGTGCCAGCAGTGACCTGCAGGACCGGAATGAAAAACTGTTTTTT
CASSDLQDRNEKLFF
>-|-|TRBJ1-6|TRBV11-2
TGTGCCAGCAGCCGTATAAACACAGGGAATTCACCCCTCCACTTT
CASSRINTGNSPLHF
>TRBD2|-|TRBJ2-3|TRBV30
TGTGCCTGGAGTGCCCGGGAGGGCTGGGATACGCAGTATTTT
CAWSAREGWDTQYF
>TRBD2|-|TRBJ2-7|TRBV27
TGTGCCAGCAGTTACCTGGGACTAGCGGGCTACGAGCAGTACTTC
CASSYLGLAGYEQYF
>-|-|TRBJ1-1|TRBV5-4
TGTGCCAGCAGCTTGGGGGTGGTCGCTGAAGCTTTCTTT
CASSLGVVAEAFF
>-|-|TRBJ1-1|TRBV29-1
TGCAGCGCCTCGGGTTCTTTTACCCGGAACACTGAAGCTTTCTTT
CSASGSFTRNTEAFF
>-|-|TRBJ2-2|TRBV9
TGTGCCAGCAGCGTAGACGGGGGAAACGGGGAGCTGTTTTTT
CASSVDGGNGELFF
>TRBD2|-|TRBJ2-2|TRBV7-9
TGTGCCAGCAGCTTAGCGCGGGGGGACACCGGGGAGCTGTTTTTT
CASSLARGDTGELFF
>-|-|TRBJ2-3|TRBV7-9
TGTGCCAGCAGCTTTAGGCCAGGGAGCACAGATACGCAGTATTTT
CASSFRPGSTDTQYF
>-|few|TRBJ1-1|TRBV28
TGTGCCAGTGGACTATCGGGGTGGAACACTGAAGCTTTCTTT
CASGLSGWNTEAFF
>TRBD2|-|TRBJ2-4|TRBV7-6
TGTGCCAGCAGCTTAGTTGGGGGGGACGCCAAAAACATTCAGTACTTC
CASSLVGGDAKNIQYF
>-|few|TRBJ1-4|TRBV20-1
TGCAGTGCTTTAGAAAAACTGTTTTTT
CSALEKLFF
>TRBD2|-|TRBJ2-3|TRBV11-3
TGTGCCAGCAGCCCGGGACTAGTCTGGGGTCCACCGGGCACAGATACGCAGTATTTT
CASSPGLVWGPPGTDTQYF
>-|-|TRBJ2-7|TRBV11-3
TGTGCCAGCAGCCCAGGAATGGGAAACTACGAGCAGTACTTC
CASSPGMGNYEQYF
>-|-|TRBJ2-7|TRBV5-4
TGTGCCAGGGGATACTCGGACAGACCTGAGCAGTACTTC
CARGYSDRPEQYF
>-|-|TRBJ1-1|TRBV28
TGTGCCAGCAGTTTACCAAGCGTCACTGAAGCTTTCTTT
CASSLPSVTEAFF
>-|-|TRBJ2-7|TRBV5-4
TGTGCCAGCAGCTCGGGTAACGGACGCTCCTACGAGCAGTACTTC
CASSSGNGRSYEQYF
>-|-|TRBJ2-3|TRBV6-1
TGTGCCAGTACCCTCAGGGCGTCCCACACAGATACGCAGTATTTT
CASTLRASHTDTQYF